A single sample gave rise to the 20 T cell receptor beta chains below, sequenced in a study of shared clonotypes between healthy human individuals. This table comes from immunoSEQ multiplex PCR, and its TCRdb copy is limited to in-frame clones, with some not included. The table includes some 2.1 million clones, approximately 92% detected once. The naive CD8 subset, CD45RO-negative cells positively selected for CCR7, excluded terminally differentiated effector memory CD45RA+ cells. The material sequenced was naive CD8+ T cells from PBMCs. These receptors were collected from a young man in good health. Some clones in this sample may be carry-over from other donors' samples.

CDR3 in DNA: TGTGCCAGCAGCACCCTCACGCCGACTAGCGGGAGGGCCAGGGAGCAGTTCTTC. This codes for CASSTLTPTSGRAREQFF. This chain links TRBV7-9 with TRBJ2-1; 14 nucleotides match TRBD2. The junction had 16 bases not matched to a gene; V was cut back by 5 bases and J by 10 bases. The CDR3 consists of 18 residues. Germline CDR1 and CDR2: SEHNR and FQNEAQ (reference sequence).

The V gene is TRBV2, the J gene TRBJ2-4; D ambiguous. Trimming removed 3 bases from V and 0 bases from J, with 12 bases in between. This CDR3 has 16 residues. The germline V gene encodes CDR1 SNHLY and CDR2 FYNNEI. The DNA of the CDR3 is TGTGCCAGCAGTGAGCGGAATTATCTAGCCAAAAACATTCAGTACTTC. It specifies CASSERNYLAKNIQYF.

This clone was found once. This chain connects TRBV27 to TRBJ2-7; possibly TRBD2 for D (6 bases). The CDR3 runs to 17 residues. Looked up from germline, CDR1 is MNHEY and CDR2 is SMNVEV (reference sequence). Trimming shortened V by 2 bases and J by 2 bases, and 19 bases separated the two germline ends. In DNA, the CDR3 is TGTGCCAGCAGTTTACTTTCCTTTCCGGGGAGGCCCTACGAGCAGTACTTC. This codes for CASSLLSFPGRPYEQYF.

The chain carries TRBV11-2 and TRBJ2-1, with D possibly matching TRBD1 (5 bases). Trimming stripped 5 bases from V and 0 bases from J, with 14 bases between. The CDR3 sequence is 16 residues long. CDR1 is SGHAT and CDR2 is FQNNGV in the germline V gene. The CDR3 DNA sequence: TGTGCCAGCAGCCCTCTTCAAGGGGACTCCTACAATGAGCAGTTCTTC. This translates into CASSPLQGDSYNEQFF.

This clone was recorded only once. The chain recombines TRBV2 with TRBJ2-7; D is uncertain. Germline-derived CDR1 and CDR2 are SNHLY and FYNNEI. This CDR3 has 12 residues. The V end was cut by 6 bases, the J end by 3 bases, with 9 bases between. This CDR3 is CASRPKNYEQYF. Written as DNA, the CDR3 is TGTGCCAGCAGACCGAAGAACTACGAGCAGTACTTC.

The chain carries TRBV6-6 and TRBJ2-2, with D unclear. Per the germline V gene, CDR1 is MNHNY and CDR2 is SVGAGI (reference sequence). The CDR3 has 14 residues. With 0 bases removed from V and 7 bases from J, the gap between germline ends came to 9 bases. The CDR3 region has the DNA TGTGCCAGCAGTTACTCGTTCCCTGACGGGGAGCTGTTTTTT. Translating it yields CASSYSFPDGELFF.

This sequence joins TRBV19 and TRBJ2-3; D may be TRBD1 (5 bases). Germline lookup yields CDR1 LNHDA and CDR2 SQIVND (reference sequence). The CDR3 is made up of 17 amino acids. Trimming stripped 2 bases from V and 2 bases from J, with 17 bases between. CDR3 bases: TGTGCCAGTAGTATATATGGGGCGGAAGTCATCACAGATACGCAGTATTTT. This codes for CASSIYGAEVITDTQYF.

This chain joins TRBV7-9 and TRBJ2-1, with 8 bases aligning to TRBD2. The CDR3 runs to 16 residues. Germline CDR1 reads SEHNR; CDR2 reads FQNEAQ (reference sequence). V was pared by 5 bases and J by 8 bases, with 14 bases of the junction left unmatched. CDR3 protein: CASSRTGTRGVDEQFF. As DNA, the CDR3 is TGTGCCAGCAGCCGAACCGGGACTAGGGGTGTCGATGAGCAGTTCTTC.

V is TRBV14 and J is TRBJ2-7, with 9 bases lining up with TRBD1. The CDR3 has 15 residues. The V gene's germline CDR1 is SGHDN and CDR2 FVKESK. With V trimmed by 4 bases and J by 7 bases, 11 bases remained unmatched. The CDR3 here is CASSLGQGIPREQYF. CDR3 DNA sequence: TGTGCCAGCAGCCTTGGACAGGGGATCCCTCGGGAGCAGTACTTC.

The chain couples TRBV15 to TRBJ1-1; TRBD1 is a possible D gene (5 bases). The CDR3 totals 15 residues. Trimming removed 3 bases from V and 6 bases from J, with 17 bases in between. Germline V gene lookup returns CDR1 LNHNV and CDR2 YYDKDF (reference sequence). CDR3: CATSRSTDGGAEAFF. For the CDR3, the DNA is TGTGCCACCAGCAGGTCGACAGACGGAGGAGCTGAAGCTTTCTTT.

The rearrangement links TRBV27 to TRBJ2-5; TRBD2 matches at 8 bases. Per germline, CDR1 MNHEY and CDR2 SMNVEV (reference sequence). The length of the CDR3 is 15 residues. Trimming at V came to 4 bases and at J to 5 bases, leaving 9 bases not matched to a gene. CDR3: CASSSRDPGGETQYF. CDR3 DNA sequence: TGTGCCAGCAGTTCTCGGGACCCGGGAGGGGAGACCCAGTACTTC.

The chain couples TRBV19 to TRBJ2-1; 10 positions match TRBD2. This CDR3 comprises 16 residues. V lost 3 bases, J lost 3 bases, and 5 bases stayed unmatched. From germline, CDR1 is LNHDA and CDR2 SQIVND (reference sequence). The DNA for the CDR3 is TGTGCCAGTAGTATGGAGCGGGAGGGCCTCTACAATGAGCAGTTCTTC. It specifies CASSMEREGLYNEQFF. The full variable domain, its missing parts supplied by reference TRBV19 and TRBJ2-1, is DGGITQSPKYLFRKEGQNVTLSCEQNLNHDAMYWYRQDPGQGLRLIYYSQIVNDFQKGDIAEGYSVSREKKESFPLTVTSAQKNPTAFYLCASSMEREGLYNEQFFGPGTRLTVL.

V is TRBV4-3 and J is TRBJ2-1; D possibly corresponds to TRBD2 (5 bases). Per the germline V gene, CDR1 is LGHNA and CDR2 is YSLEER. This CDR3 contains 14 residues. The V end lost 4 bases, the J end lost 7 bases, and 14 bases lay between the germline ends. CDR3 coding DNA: TGCGCCAGCAGCCTCCCAGGTGGGAGAAATGAGCAGTTCTTC. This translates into CASSLPGGRNEQFF.

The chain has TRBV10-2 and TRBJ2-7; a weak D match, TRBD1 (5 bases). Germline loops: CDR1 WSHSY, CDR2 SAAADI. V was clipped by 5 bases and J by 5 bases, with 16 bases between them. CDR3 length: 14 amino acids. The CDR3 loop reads CASSYRRSAHEQYF. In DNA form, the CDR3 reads TGCGCCAGCAGTTACAGGCGCAGCGCCCACGAGCAGTACTTC.

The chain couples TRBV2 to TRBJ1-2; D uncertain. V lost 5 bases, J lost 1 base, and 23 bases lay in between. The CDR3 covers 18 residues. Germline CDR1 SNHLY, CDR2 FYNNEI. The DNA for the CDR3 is TGTGCCAGCAGTCCACGGGCCTCCCCCAAGGAGGGTAACTATGGCTACACCTTC. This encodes CASSPRASPKEGNYGYTF.

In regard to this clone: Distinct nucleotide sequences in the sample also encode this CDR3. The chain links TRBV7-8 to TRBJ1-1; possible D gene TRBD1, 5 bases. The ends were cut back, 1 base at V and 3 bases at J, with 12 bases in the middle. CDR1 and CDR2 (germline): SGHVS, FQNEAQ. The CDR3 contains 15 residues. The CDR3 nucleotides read TGTGCCAGCAGCTTAGTACCCGGGGCTGACACTGAAGCTTTCTTT. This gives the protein CASSLVPGADTEAFF.

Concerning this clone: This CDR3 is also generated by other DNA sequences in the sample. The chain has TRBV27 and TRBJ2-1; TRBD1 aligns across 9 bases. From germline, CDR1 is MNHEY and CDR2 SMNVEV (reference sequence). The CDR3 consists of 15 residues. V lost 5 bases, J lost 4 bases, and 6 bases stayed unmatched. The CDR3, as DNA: TGTGCCAGCAGTCCCGGGACAGGGTTGTACAATGAGCAGTTCTTC. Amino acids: CASSPGTGLYNEQFF.

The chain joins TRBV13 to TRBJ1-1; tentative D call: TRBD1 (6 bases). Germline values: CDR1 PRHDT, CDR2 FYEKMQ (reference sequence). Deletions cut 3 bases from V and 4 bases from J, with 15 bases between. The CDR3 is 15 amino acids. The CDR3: CASSFLQGLSTEAFF. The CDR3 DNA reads TGTGCCAGCAGCTTTCTCCAGGGGTTGAGCACTGAAGCTTTCTTT.

CDR3 amino acids: CASSPTMGFPYEQYF. The CDR3 nucleotides are TGTGCCAGCAGTCCTACCATGGGGTTCCCCTACGAGCAGTACTTC. This rearrangement joins TRBV6-1 to TRBJ2-7; no firm D call. This CDR3 region has 15 residues. Deletions cut 5 bases from V and 2 bases from J, with 16 bases between. CDR1 is MNHNS and CDR2 is SASEGT in the germline V gene.

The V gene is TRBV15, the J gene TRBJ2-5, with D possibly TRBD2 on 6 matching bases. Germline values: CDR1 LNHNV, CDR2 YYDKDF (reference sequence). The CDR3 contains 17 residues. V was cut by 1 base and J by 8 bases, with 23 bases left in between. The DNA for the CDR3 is TGTGCCACCAGCAGAGCCCCCCCCGAGGGGACGGGAGAAACCCAGTACTTC. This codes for CATSRAPPEGTGETQYF.